This T cell receptor beta chain was captured in a study of blood T cells in healthy people across ages. This clonotype was seen at least ten times. The V gene lost 1 base and the J gene lost 0 bases, with 4 bases spanning the gap. Germline lookup yields CDR1 DFQATT and CDR2 SNEGSKA (reference sequence). The length of the CDR3 is 14 residues. A second PCR of roughly 7 to 11 cycles used a sample-barcoded 5' primer and a J-beta primer mix. TCRdb fed the 5' RACE reads into MiXCR, producing one record per CDR3 protein. The data hold roughly 2 million distinct CDR3 sequences, with about 50% observed a single time.

The sequenced sample was blood. V usage is TRBV20-1 and J usage is TRBJ2-6; D is undetermined. The TCR comes from a woman in her thirties or forties in good health. CDR3 sequence: CSARVSSGANVLTF. Here the CDR3 DNA reads TGCAGTGCTAGAGTGAGCTCTGGGGCCAACGTCCTGACTTTC.